This T cell receptor (beta chain) was identified during a study of blood T cell repertoires in COVID-19. Turning to the study itself: The United States, Italy and Spain provided the acute and convalescent COVID-19 samples.

The germline gives CDR1 MNHEY, CDR2 SVGAGI. The V and J ends lost 5 bases and 2 bases, in that order; junction bases with no gene match: 8. The CDR3 is 15 residues long. Assay: immunoSEQ multiplex PCR; the TCRdb copy retains only in-frame clones and omits some. The sample lists about 73,000 clones; roughly 84% were seen once. The chain combines TRBV6-5 with TRBJ1-2, with 7 bases lining up with TRBD1. This TCR was sampled from a human donor in a cohort sampled during active COVID-19. The specimen was peripheral blood. The DNA of the CDR3 is TGTGCCAGCAGTACTTACAAGGGGGCGAACTATGGCTACACCTTC. Its protein product is CASSTYKGANYGYTF.